What follows are 27 T cell receptor beta chains derived from one specimen sequenced in a study of blood T cell repertoires in COVID-19. The method was immunoSEQ multiplex PCR; TCRdb's version includes in-frame clones alone and lacks a portion of them. The sample shows around 390,000 clones, 87% of them seen only once. Sample: PBMCs or T cells enriched from blood (not recorded which). These receptors all come from a woman between 50 and 59 years old who had recovered from COVID-19.

The chain employs TRBV3-1 (or the pseudogene TRBV3-2) and TRBJ1-6; D not certain. Germline CDR1 reads LGHDT; CDR2 reads YNNKEL (reference sequence). Trimming stripped 0 bases from V and 0 bases from J, with 18 bases between. The CDR3 covers 20 residues. DNA for the CDR3: TGTGCCAGCAGCCAAGATCGGGTCGGGAGAGGATTCTCCTATAATTCACCCCTCCACTTT. Its protein is CASSQDRVGRGFSYNSPLHF.

This chain connects TRBV28 to TRBJ2-1; 7 bases are shared with TRBD2. The junction had 10 bases not matched to a gene; V was cut back by 5 bases and J by 3 bases. This CDR3 spans 16 amino acids. CDR1 and CDR2 from the germline V gene are MDHEN and SYDVKM. The CDR3 bases are TGTGCCAGCAGTGCGGGGGTGGGTGCTTTCTACAATGAGCAGTTCTTC. Translating gives CASSAGVGAFYNEQFF.

The chain is built from TRBV2 and TRBJ1-5; D not resolved. V lost 5 bases and J lost 4, with 6 bases in between. The CDR3 is 12 amino acids. CDR1 SNHLY and CDR2 FYNNEI come from the germline V gene. CDR3 residues: CASSPNNQPQHF. CDR3 DNA sequence: TGTGCCAGCAGTCCCAATAATCAGCCCCAGCATTTT.

The chain links TRBV6-5 to TRBJ2-7; no definite D call. Germline-derived CDR1 and CDR2 are MNHEY and SVGAGI. This CDR3 comprises 11 residues. Trimming removed 2 bases from V and 6 bases from J, with 5 bases in between. The CDR3 DNA is TGTGCCAGCAGTTACGTCGGCGAGCAGTACTTC. Encoded protein: CASSYVGEQYF.

The table lists this clone with many counts. The chain couples TRBV9 to TRBJ1-5, with D perhaps TRBD1 (6 bases). Trimming took 0 bases from V and 6 from J, leaving 13 bases between them. The CDR3 runs to 15 residues. Germline V CDR1 and CDR2: SGDLS, YYNGEE. The CDR3 bases are TGTGCCAGCAGCGTAGCGGGGGGCGCGGGTCAGCCCCAGCATTTT. This encodes CASSVAGGAGQPQHF.

The gene calls are TRBV7-9 and TRBJ2-3; no clear D. In germline, CDR1 is SEHNR, CDR2 FQNEAQ (reference sequence). The V and J ends lost 5 bases and 1 base respectively, with 19 bases between them. This CDR3 is 17 amino acids long. The CDR3 protein is CASSRITPQTGTDTQYF. The CDR3 DNA reads TGTGCCAGCAGCCGTATCACACCTCAGACTGGCACAGATACGCAGTATTTT.

The chain employs TRBV7-2 and TRBJ1-3; TRBD1 is a possible D gene (5 bases). Per the germline V gene, CDR1 is SGHTA and CDR2 is FQGNSA. V lost 1 base to trimming and J lost 4 bases, with 14 bases between them. The CDR3 length is 16 residues. The CDR3 sequence: CASSLEGRVKGNTIYF. Here the CDR3 DNA reads TGTGCCAGCAGCTTAGAAGGCAGGGTAAAAGGAAACACCATATATTTT.

The V call is TRBV4-1, the J call TRBJ2-1; 8 nucleotides line up with TRBD2. J gave up 3 bases and V 3 bases, and 7 bases lay outside the gene matches. In germline, CDR1 is MGHRA, CDR2 YSYEKL. This CDR3 comprises 16 residues. This CDR3 is CASSQPSGGVYNEQFF. In DNA form, the CDR3 reads TGCGCCAGCAGCCAGCCCTCGGGGGGGGTCTACAATGAGCAGTTCTTC.

This chain uses TRBV19 with TRBJ1-2; 10 bases fit TRBD1. The germline gives CDR1 LNHDA, CDR2 SQIVND (reference sequence). V trimming: 7 bases; J trimming: 3 bases; junction bases outside the gene matches: 8. The CDR3 spans 15 residues. The CDR3 DNA follows: TGTGCCAGTACTTTCCCCGGACAGGGGGACTATGGCTACACCTTC. Protein: CASTFPGQGDYGYTF.

CDR3 residues: CASATVLGNTIYF. In DNA form, the CDR3 reads TGTGCCAGCGCTACGGTTCTTGGAAACACCATATATTTT. The chain recombines TRBV6-5 with TRBJ1-3; D is uncertain. The CDR3 length is 13 residues. Trimming left V 8 bases short and J 3 bases short, with 11 bases between. Germline loops: CDR1 MNHEY, CDR2 SVGAGI.

DNA for the CDR3: TGTGCCAGCAGCGCGTACACTGAAGCTTTCTTT. This sequence encodes CASSAYTEAFF. V and J are TRBV7-2 and TRBJ1-1, with D uncertain. This CDR3 is 11 amino acids long. The V gene's germline CDR1 is SGHTA and CDR2 FQGNSA. The V and J ends lost 5 bases and 3 bases respectively, with 4 bases between them.

The chain's CDR3 is CASSQYRGTEAFF. CDR3 DNA: TGTGCCAGCAGCCAATACAGGGGCACTGAAGCTTTCTTT. The rearrangement links TRBV3-1 (or the pseudogene TRBV3-2) to TRBJ1-1; 7 bases fit TRBD1. The CDR3 has 13 amino acids. V was pared by 2 bases and J by 4 bases, with 1 base of the junction left unmatched. CDR1 and CDR2 (germline): LGHDT, YNNKEL (reference sequence).

V is TRBV7-2 and J is TRBJ1-5; D might be TRBD1 (6 bases). The V end was cut by 1 base, the J end by 3 bases, with 10 bases between. The CDR3 covers 15 residues. Germline loops: CDR1 SGHTA, CDR2 FQGNSA. The CDR3 loop reads CASSLVRDNNQPQHF. The CDR3 bases are TGTGCCAGCAGCTTAGTCCGGGACAACAATCAGCCCCAGCATTTT.

The J gene is TRBJ2-1, the V gene TRBV2, with TRBD2 matching over 11 bases. Germline-derived CDR1 and CDR2 are SNHLY and FYNNEI. The trim removed 4 bases at V and 9 bases at J, leaving 8 bases unmatched. This CDR3 spans 15 amino acids. CDR3 region: CASSVIAGGLGEQFF. The CDR3 DNA sequence: TGTGCCAGCAGTGTAATAGCGGGGGGGCTGGGTGAGCAGTTCTTC. The full variable domain, completed using reference TRBV2 and TRBJ2-1, is EPEVTQTPSHQVTQMGQEVILRCVPISNHLYFYWYRQILGQKVEFLVSFYNNEISEKSEIFDDQFSVERPDGSNFTLKIRSTKLEDSAMYFCASSVIAGGLGEQFFGPGTRLTVL.

The chain joins TRBV5-1 to TRBJ2-3, with 8 bases aligning to TRBD2. Germline loops: CDR1 SGHRS, CDR2 YFSETQ. J was trimmed by 4 bases and V by 0 bases; bases with no gene match: 10. The CDR3 length is 17 residues. Written as DNA, the CDR3 is TGCGCCAGCAGCTTGGGGCGAAGCGGGGGCATCCCAGATACGCAGTATTTT. It translates to CASSLGRSGGIPDTQYF.

The CDR3 bases are TGTGCCAGCAGCTCACATACAGGGGGCACTGAAGCTTTCTTT. Amino acids: CASSSHTGGTEAFF. This chain connects TRBV11-2 to TRBJ1-1, with 8 positions matching TRBD1. Germline CDR1 reads SGHAT; CDR2 reads FQNNGV. V was clipped by 4 bases and J by 4 bases; unmatched bases: 5. The CDR3 spans 14 residues.

The chain recombines TRBV9 with TRBJ2-7, with D tentatively TRBD2 (5 bases). The CDR3 covers 17 residues. Germline V lookup: CDR1 SGDLS, CDR2 YYNGEE. V shed 3 bases and J shed 0 bases, with 19 bases lying between them. CDR3 sequence (DNA): TGTGCCAGCAGCGACTCCATGACCGGGATTGACTCCTACGAGCAGTACTTC. Protein: CASSDSMTGIDSYEQYF. Filled out from reference TRBV9 and TRBJ2-7, the complete variable domain reads DSGVTQTPKHLITATGQRVTLRCSPRSGDLSVYWYQQSLDQGLQFLIQYYNGEERAKGNILERFSAQQFPDLHSELNLSSLELGDSALYFCASSDSMTGIDSYEQYFGPGTRLTVT.

This clone was observed a few times. The gene calls are TRBV7-2 and TRBJ1-2; TRBD1 matches 7 bases. The V gene's germline CDR1 is SGHTA and CDR2 FQGNSA. V lost 6 bases, J lost 3 bases, and 7 bases stayed unmatched. This CDR3 is built from 14 residues. The CDR3 loop reads CASSWDSRDYGYTF. As DNA, the CDR3 is TGTGCCAGCAGTTGGGACAGCCGGGACTATGGCTACACCTTC.

This clone was observed once. This chain joins TRBV3-1 (or the pseudogene TRBV3-2) and TRBJ2-1, with D possibly matching TRBD2 (5 bases). The CDR3 is 13 amino acids. Looked up from germline, CDR1 is LGHDT and CDR2 is YNNKEL (reference sequence). V lost 10 bases, J lost 6 bases, and 16 bases lay in between. DNA of the CDR3: TGTGCCACCTCCAAGCCCGGGGTCAATGAGCAGTTCTTC. Translated, it gives CATSKPGVNEQFF.

This clone was counted only a few times. The chain combines TRBV28 with TRBJ1-2; D may be TRBD1 (6 bases). V lost 2 bases and J 7 bases, leaving 11 bases between the germline ends. The CDR3 is made up of 13 amino acids. Germline CDR1 reads MDHEN; CDR2 reads SYDVKM. CDR3 in amino acids: CASSLTAGAGYTF. The CDR3 DNA follows: TGTGCCAGCAGTTTAACGGCAGGGGCTGGCTACACCTTC.

In its sample, this clone was seen a few times. J is TRBJ1-2 and V is TRBV9, with D perhaps matching TRBD1 (5 bases). CDR1 is SGDLS, CDR2 YYNGEE, per germline. The CDR3 runs 14 residues. V lost 1 base and J 4 bases, leaving 11 bases between the germline ends. For the CDR3, the DNA is TGTGCCAGCAGCGTATCCTCGGGGGGCTATGGCTACACCTTC. Its translation is CASSVSSGGYGYTF.

This clone has a handful of counts. The genes are TRBV28 and TRBJ1-1; D is perhaps TRBD1 (6 bases). CDR1 and CDR2 from the germline V gene are MDHEN and SYDVKM. The CDR3 has 14 residues. V lost 6 bases, J lost 4 bases, and 15 bases lay in between. This chain's CDR3 is CASSSWGGVTEAFF. The CDR3 region has the DNA TGTGCCAGCAGCTCATGGGGGGGCGTCACTGAAGCTTTCTTT.

The V and J genes are TRBV2 and TRBJ1-2, with 8 bases identical to TRBD1. V shed 6 bases, J shed 1 base, and the junction held 10 bases outside the gene matches. The germline CDR1 and CDR2 sequences are SNHLY and FYNNEI. The CDR3 is 16 amino acids. The CDR3 DNA reads TGTGCCAGCAGCGACCAACAGGGGGTACATAACTATGGCTACACCTTC. Its translation is CASSDQQGVHNYGYTF.

The rearrangement uses TRBV3-1 (or the pseudogene TRBV3-2) and TRBJ2-1; D call uncertain. V lost 5 bases and J lost 5, with 13 bases in between. Germline V gives CDR1 LGHDT, CDR2 YNNKEL (reference sequence). The CDR3 is 14 residues long. CDR3 protein: CASSGRPFDNEQFF. Written as DNA, the CDR3 is TGTGCCAGCAGCGGCCGTCCTTTCGACAATGAGCAGTTCTTC.

Here the CDR3 reads CASSTAGYLRSGNTIYF. CDR3 bases: TGTGCCAGTAGTACCGCAGGGTACCTTCGCTCTGGAAACACCATATATTTT. V usage is TRBV19 and J usage is TRBJ1-3; the D gene is possibly TRBD1 (5 bases). Germline-derived CDR1 and CDR2 are LNHDA and SQIVND (reference sequence). Trimming removed 4 bases from V and 0 bases from J, with 16 bases in between. This CDR3 spans 17 amino acids.

The rearrangement uses TRBV7-2 and TRBJ2-3, with 7 nucleotides matching TRBD2. Germline assignment: CDR1 SGHTA and CDR2 FQGNSA. The CDR3 totals 13 residues. V was clipped by 8 bases and J by 3 bases; unmatched bases: 5. The CDR3: CASREVGTDTQYF. Written as DNA, the CDR3 is TGTGCCAGCCGGGAGGTTGGTACAGATACGCAGTATTTT.

The V and J genes are TRBV5-1 and TRBJ1-2; D uncertain. Germline CDR1 reads SGHRS; CDR2 reads YFSETQ. This CDR3 has 14 residues. Trimming removed 6 bases from V and 0 bases from J, with 12 bases in between. In DNA form, the CDR3 reads TGCGCCAGCACGGAGGATATTGCTAACTATGGCTACACCTTC. Its translation: CASTEDIANYGYTF.